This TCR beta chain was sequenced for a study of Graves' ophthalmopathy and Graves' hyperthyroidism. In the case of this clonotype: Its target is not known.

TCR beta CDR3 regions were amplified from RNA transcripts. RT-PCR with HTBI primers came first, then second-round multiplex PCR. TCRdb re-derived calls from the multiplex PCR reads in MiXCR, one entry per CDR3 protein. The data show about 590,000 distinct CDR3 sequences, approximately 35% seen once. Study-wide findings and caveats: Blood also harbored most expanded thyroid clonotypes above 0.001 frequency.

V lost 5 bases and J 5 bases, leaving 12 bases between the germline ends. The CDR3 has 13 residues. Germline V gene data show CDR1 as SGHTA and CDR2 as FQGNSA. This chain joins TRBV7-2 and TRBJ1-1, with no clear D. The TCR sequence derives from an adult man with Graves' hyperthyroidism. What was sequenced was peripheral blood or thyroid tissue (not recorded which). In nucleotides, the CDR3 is TGTGCCAGCAGCCCGGATGGGCGGACTGAAGCTTTCTTT. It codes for CASSPDGRTEAFF.